This TCR beta chain was recorded in a study of T-cell reconstitution after alpha-beta-depleted transplantation in children. V was shortened by 0 bases and J by 2 bases, with 7 bases between the two germline ends. The germline gives CDR1 ENHRY, CDR2 SYGVKD. CDR3 length equals 14 residues. TCRbeta library construction was performed incorporating unique molecular identifiers. TCRdb redid the calling of the PCR reads with MiXCR, one entry per CDR3 protein. The table shows tens of thousands of distinct CDR3 sequences, with 4.9% occurring only once. This clonotype was seen repeatedly, ten times or more. Its antigen remains unknown. Study observations and caveats: Some patients' high day-60 TCRbeta diversity was attributed to recipient cells surviving conditioning.

The clonotype was recovered from a boy less than two years old who had a stem cell transplant for acute myeloid leukemia, so the T cells may come from the graft donor. The rearrangement uses TRBV10-3 and TRBJ2-5; D is ambiguous. The sequencing used PBMCs, mostly from graft donor cells, collected 180 days after TCRalphabeta/CD19-depleted stem cell transplant. In DNA, the CDR3 is TGTGCCATCAGTGAGTCGAGTCCTCAAGAGACCCAGTACTTC. It translates to CAISESSPQETQYF.